One sample yielded the 14 T cell receptor beta chains listed below, sequenced in a study of T-cell reconstitution after alpha-beta-depleted transplantation in children. Unique molecular identifiers were used in preparing the TCRbeta library. TCRdb reprocessed the PCR reads with MiXCR, giving one entry per CDR3 protein. The sample has a few hundred thousand distinct CDR3 sequences; 13% are singletons. This sample comprised PBMCs, mostly from graft donor cells, obtained 360 days after TCRalphabeta/CD19-depleted stem cell transplant. The receptors come from a male patient between 5 and 17 years old who had a stem cell transplant for acute myeloid leukemia, so the T cells may come from the graft donor.

This clonotype appeared a few times. This chain joins TRBV7-2 and TRBJ2-7; D is ambiguous. From germline, CDR1 is SGHTA and CDR2 FQGNSA. Trimming took off 3 bases at V and 2 bases at J, with 5 bases between the two ends. The CDR3 extends over 12 amino acids. CDR3 sequence reads: CASSFFAYEQYF. The CDR3 coding sequence is TGTGCCAGCAGCTTTTTCGCCTACGAGCAGTACTTC.

J is TRBJ2-7 and V is TRBV7-8, with TRBD2 matching over 10 bases. V dropped 2 bases and J dropped 4; count of bases not matched to a gene: 11. The CDR3 is 17 amino acids. The germline CDR1 and CDR2 sequences are SGHVS and FQNEAQ. In DNA form, the CDR3 reads TGTGCCAGCAGCTTACCCCTACCTAGCGGGAGCCATTACGAGCAGTACTTC. Protein product: CASSLPLPSGSHYEQYF.

In its sample, this clonotype was seen a few times. V and J are TRBV11-2 and TRBJ2-2; TRBD1 matches 9 bases. CDR1 SGHAT and CDR2 FQNNGV come from the germline V gene. V gave up 5 bases and J gave up 4 bases; unmatched junction bases: 5. CDR3 length: 15 residues. CDR3 sequence (DNA): TGTGCCAGCAGCCAACAGGGGGCGGGCACCGGGGAGCTGTTTTTT. Protein: CASSQQGAGTGELFF.

The chain uses TRBV7-2 and TRBJ2-5, with D perhaps matching TRBD1 or TRBD2 (6 bases each). Trimming removed 10 bases from V and 4 bases from J, with 16 bases in between. The CDR3 has 13 residues. Germline CDR1 is SGHTA and CDR2 is FQGNSA. For the CDR3, the DNA is TGTGCCACCCGGGGGCCAACGGGAGAGACCCAGTACTTC. Its translation is CATRGPTGETQYF.

CDR3 region: CASNEGLSTDTQYF. CDR3 bases: TGTGCCAGCAACGAGGGACTGAGCACAGATACGCAGTATTTT. The chain carries TRBV28 and TRBJ2-3; D possibly corresponds to TRBD2 (6 bases). Germline V gives CDR1 MDHEN, CDR2 SYDVKM. V was clipped by 7 bases and J by 0 bases, with 11 bases between them. The CDR3 covers 14 residues. Variable domain in full (rest from reference TRBV28 and TRBJ2-3): DVKVTQSSRYLVKRTGEKVFLECVQDMDHENMFWYRQDPGLGLRLIYFSYDVKMKEKGDIPEGYSVSREKKERFSLILESASTNQTSMYLCASNEGLSTDTQYFGPGTRLTVL.

This clonotype was counted a few times. This chain joins TRBV28 and TRBJ1-4; D may be TRBD1 (5 bases). The V end was cut by 7 bases, the J end by 4 bases, with 7 bases between. This CDR3 is 12 amino acids long. CDR1 and CDR2 from the germline V gene are MDHEN and SYDVKM. CDR3 sequence (DNA): TGTGCCAGCAAGACAGTTAATGAAAAACTGTTTTTT. Encoded protein: CASKTVNEKLFF.

This sequence joins TRBV29-1 and TRBJ2-1; 14 bases fit TRBD2. With V trimmed by 4 bases and J by 12 bases, 8 bases remained unmatched. Germline V gives CDR1 SQVTM, CDR2 ANQGSEA. The CDR3 spans 14 residues. CDR3 region: CSVARGTSGSGQFF. The CDR3 nucleotides are TGCAGCGTTGCCAGGGGGACTAGCGGGAGTGGGCAGTTCTTC.

This clonotype was counted only a few times. The V gene is TRBV29-1, the J gene TRBJ1-2; D call uncertain. The germline V gene has CDR1 SQVTM and CDR2 ANQGSEA. The CDR3 loop spans 11 amino acids. The ends were cut back, 2 bases at V and 12 bases at J, with 13 bases in the middle. CDR3 nucleotide sequence: TGCAGCGTTGAAAGGGCGGGAGAGCACACCTTC. Amino acids: CSVERAGEHTF.

This clonotype was observed a handful of times. The gene calls are TRBV10-3 and TRBJ2-5, with D unclear. V lost 7 bases to trimming and J lost 0 bases, with 3 bases between them. The CDR3 has 11 residues. Germline lookup yields CDR1 ENHRY and CDR2 SYGVKD. DNA for the CDR3: TGTGCCATCAAAAACCAAGAGACCCAGTACTTC. Translating gives CAIKNQETQYF.

The chain has TRBV12-3 or TRBV12-4 and TRBJ2-5; 9 bases are shared with TRBD2. V shed 4 bases and J 7 bases; nucleotides not matched to a gene: 4. CDR3 length equals 13 residues. The CDR3 sequence is CASSSLAGVTQYF. The CDR3 DNA reads as TGTGCCAGCAGTTCCTTAGCGGGAGTGACCCAGTACTTC.

This clonotype was detected many times. This chain connects TRBV29-1 to TRBJ2-7, with D perhaps matching TRBD1 (6 bases). V gave up 3 bases and J gave up 3 bases, with 12 bases separating them. This CDR3 spans 13 amino acids. Germline CDR1 is SQVTM and CDR2 is ANQGSEA. The CDR3 DNA sequence: TGCAGCGTTGATGGAACAGGGCGCTACGAGCAGTACTTC. It specifies CSVDGTGRYEQYF.

In its sample, this clonotype was seen many times. The CDR3 DNA is TGCGCCAGCAGCCAAGATTATACTAACCAAGAGACCCAGTACTTC. This sequence encodes CASSQDYTNQETQYF. The rearrangement joins TRBV4-3 to TRBJ2-5; unclear D gene. V lost 0 bases and J 0 bases, leaving 8 bases between the germline ends. The CDR3 sequence is 15 residues long. Looked up from germline, CDR1 is LGHNA and CDR2 is YSLEER.

As to this clonotype: A read error is possible here, since a much larger clone lies one base away. V usage is TRBV20-1 and J usage is TRBJ2-2; a possible D gene is TRBD1 (5 bases). This CDR3 contains 15 residues. V lost 5 bases to trimming and J lost 0 bases, with 13 bases between them. CDR1 is DFQATT, CDR2 SNEGSKA, per germline (reference sequence). The CDR3 DNA is TGCAGTGCTGGATCCAGGACACCGAACACCGGGGAGCTGTTTTTT. Translating it yields CSAGSRTPNTGELFF.

This clonotype was recorded a few times. This chain joins TRBV25-1 and TRBJ2-5; D not resolved. Germline values: CDR1 MGHDK, CDR2 SYGVNS. The ends were cut back, 1 base at V and 4 bases at J, with 7 bases in the middle. The CDR3 loop spans 13 amino acids. CDR3 in amino acids: CASSESGRETQYF. CDR3 coding DNA: TGTGCCAGCAGTGAATCGGGCAGAGAGACCCAGTACTTC. The full variable domain, with the rest looked up from reference TRBV25-1 and TRBJ2-5, is EADIYQTPRYLVIGTGKKITLECSQTMGHDKMYWYQQDPGMELHLIHYSYGVNSTEKGDLSSESTVSRIRTEHFPLTLESARPSHTSQYLCASSESGRETQYFGPGTRLLVL.